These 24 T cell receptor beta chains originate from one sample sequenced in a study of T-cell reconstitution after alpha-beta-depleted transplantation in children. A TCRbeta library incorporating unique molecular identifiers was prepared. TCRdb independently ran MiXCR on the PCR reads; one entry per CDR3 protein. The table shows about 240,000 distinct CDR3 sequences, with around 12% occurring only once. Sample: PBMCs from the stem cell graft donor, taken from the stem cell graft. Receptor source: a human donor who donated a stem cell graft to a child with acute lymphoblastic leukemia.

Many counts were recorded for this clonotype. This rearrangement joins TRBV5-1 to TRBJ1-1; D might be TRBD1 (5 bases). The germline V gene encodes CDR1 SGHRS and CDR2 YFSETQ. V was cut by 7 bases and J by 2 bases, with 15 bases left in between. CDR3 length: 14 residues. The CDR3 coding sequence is TGCGCCAGCTCCCCCCGGACATACAACACTGAAGCTTTCTTT. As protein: CASSPRTYNTEAFF.

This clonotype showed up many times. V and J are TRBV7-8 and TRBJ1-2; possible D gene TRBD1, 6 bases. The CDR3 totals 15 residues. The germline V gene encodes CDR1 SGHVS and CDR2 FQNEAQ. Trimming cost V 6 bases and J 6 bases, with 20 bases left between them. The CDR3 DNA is TGTGCCAGCAGACGCGATGACAGGATCCGAGATGGCTACACCTTC. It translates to CASRRDDRIRDGYTF.

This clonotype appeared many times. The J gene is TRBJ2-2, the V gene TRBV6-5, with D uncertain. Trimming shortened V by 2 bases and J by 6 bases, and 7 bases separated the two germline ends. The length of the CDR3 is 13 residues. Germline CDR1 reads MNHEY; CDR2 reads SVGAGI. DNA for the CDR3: TGTGCCAGCAGTTACCTTAGTTCCGGGGAGCTGTTTTTT. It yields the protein CASSYLSSGELFF.

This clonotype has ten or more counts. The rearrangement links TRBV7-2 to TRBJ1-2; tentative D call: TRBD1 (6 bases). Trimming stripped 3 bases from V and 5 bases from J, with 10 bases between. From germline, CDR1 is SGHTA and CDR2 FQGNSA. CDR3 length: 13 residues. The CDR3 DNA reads TGTGCCAGCAGCTTCGACAGGCAATATGGCTACACCTTC. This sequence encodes CASSFDRQYGYTF.

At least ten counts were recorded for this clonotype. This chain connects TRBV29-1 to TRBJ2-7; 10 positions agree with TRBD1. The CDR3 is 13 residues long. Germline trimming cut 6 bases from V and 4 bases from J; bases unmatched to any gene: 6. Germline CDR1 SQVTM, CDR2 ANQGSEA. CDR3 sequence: CSVVGDRGYEQYF. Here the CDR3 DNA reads TGCAGCGTGGTAGGGGACAGGGGATACGAGCAGTACTTC.

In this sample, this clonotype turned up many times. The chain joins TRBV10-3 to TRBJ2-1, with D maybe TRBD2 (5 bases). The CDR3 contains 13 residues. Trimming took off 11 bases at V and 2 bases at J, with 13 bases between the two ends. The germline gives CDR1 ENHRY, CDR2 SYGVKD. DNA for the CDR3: TGTGCCCCTCGGGAACAGCCCTACAATGAGCAGTTCTTC. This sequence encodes CAPREQPYNEQFF.

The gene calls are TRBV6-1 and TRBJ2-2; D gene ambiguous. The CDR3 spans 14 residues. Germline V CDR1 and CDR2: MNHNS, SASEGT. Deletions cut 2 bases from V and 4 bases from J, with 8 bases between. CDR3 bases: TGTGCCAGCAGTGAAACCCAGGTCACCGGGGAGCTGTTTTTT. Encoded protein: CASSETQVTGELFF.

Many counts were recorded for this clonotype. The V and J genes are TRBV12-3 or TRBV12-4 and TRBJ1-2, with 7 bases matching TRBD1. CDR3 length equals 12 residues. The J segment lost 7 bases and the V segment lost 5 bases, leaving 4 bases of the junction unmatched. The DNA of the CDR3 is TGTGCCAGCAGTCTGACAGGGCTTGGCTACACCTTC. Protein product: CASSLTGLGYTF.

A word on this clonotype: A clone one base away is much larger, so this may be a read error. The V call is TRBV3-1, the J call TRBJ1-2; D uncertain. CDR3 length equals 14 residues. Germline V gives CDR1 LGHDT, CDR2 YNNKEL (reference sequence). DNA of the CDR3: TGTGCCAGCAGCCAAGGGACCGGGAACTATGGCGACACCTTC. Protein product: CASSQGTGNYGDTF.

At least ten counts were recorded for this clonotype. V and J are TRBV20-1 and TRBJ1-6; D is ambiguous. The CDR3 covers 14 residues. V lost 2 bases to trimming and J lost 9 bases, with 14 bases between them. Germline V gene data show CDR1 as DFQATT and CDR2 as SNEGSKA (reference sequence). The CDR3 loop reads CSARLASKSSPLHF. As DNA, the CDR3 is TGCAGTGCTAGATTGGCGTCGAAAAGTTCACCCCTCCACTTT.

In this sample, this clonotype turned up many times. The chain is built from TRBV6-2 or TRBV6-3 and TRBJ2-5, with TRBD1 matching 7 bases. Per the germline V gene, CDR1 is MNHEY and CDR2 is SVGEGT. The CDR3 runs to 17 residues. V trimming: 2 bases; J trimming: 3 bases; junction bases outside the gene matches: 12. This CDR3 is CASSYPLGTALEETQYF. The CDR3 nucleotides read TGTGCCAGCAGTTACCCTCTCGGGACAGCCCTGGAAGAGACCCAGTACTTC.

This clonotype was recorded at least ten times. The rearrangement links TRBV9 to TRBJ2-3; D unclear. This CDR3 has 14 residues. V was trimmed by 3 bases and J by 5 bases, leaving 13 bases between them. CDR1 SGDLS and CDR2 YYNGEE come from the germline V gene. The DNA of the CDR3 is TGTGCCAGCAGCGCCGGAACCCCACAAGATACGCAGTATTTT. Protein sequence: CASSAGTPQDTQYF.

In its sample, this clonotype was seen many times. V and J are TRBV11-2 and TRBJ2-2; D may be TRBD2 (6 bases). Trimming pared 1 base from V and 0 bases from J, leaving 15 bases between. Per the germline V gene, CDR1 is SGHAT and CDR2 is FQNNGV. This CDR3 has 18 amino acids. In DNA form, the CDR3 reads TGTGCCAGCAGCTTAGTTCGATTGGGGGGACCGAACACCGGGGAGCTGTTTTTT. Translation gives CASSLVRLGGPNTGELFF.

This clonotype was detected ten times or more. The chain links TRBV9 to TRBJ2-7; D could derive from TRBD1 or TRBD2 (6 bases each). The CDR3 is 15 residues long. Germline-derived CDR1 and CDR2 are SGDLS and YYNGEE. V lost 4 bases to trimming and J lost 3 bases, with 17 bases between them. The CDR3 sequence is CASSWEVGDNYEQYF. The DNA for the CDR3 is TGTGCCAGCAGCTGGGAGGTTGGGGACAACTACGAGCAGTACTTC.

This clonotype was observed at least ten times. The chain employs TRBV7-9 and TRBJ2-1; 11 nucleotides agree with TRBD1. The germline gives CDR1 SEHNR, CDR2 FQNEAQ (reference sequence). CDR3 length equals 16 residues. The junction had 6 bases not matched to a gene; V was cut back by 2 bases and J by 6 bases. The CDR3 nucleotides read TGTGCCAGCAGCTTAACCACCGGGACAGGGGGCAATGAGCAGTTCTTC. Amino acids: CASSLTTGTGGNEQFF.

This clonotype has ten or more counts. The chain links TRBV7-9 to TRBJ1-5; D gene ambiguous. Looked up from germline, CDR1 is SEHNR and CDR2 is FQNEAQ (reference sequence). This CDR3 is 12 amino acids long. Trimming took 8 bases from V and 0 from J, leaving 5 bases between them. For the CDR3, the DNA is TGTGCCAGCGCAGATAGCAATCAGCCCCAGCATTTT. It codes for CASADSNQPQHF.

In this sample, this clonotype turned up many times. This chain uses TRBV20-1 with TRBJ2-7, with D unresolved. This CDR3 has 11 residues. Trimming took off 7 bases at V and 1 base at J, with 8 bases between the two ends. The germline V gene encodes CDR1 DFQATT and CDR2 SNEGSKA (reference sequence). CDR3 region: CSVYLSYEQYF. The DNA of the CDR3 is TGCAGTGTTTACTTATCCTACGAGCAGTACTTC.

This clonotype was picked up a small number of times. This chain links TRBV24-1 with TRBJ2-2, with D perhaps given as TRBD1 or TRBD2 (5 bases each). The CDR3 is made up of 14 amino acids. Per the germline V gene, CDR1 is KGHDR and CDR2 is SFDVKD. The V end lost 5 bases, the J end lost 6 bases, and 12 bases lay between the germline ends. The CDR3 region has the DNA TGTGCCACCAGTGGTAGGGGACCGGCCGGGGAGCTGTTTTTT. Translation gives CATSGRGPAGELFF.

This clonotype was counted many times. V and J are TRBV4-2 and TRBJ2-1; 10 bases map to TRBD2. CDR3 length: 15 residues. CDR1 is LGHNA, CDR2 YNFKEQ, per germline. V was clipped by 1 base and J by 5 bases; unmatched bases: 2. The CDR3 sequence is CASSQASGGNNEQFF. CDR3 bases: TGTGCCAGCAGCCAAGCTAGCGGGGGAAACAATGAGCAGTTCTTC.

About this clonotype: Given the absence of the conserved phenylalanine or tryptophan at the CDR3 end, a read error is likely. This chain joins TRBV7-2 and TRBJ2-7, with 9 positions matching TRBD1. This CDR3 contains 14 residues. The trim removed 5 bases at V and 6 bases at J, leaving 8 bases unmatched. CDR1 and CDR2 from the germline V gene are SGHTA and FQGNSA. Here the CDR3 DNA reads TGTGCCAGCAGCCCTCCGACAGGGGGGCCCGAGCAGTACTTG. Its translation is CASSPPTGGPEQYL.

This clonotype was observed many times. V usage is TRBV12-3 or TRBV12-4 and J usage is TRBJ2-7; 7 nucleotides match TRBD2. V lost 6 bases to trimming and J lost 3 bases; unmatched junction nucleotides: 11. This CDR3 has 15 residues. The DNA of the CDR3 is TGTGCCAGCAGCCCCGGACTAGGGGTAAACTACGAGCAGTACTTC. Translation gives CASSPGLGVNYEQYF.

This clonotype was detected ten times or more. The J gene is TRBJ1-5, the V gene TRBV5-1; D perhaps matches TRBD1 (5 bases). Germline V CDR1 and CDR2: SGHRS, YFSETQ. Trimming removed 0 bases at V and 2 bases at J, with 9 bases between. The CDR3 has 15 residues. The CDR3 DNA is TGCGCCAGCAGCTTGGGTCCCAGGGGCAATCAGCCCCAGCATTTT. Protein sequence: CASSLGPRGNQPQHF. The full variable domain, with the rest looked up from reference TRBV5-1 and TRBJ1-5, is KAGVTQTPRYLIKTRGQQVTLSCSPISGHRSVSWYQQTPGQGLQFLFEYFSETQRNKGNFPGRFSGRQFSNSRSEMNVSTLELGDSALYLCASSLGPRGNQPQHFGDGTRLSIL.

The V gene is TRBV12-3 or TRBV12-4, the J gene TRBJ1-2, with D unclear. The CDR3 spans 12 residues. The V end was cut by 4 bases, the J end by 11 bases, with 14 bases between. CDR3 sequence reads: CASSSFDGLYTF. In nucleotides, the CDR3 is TGTGCCAGCAGTTCCTTCGACGGATTGTACACCTTC.

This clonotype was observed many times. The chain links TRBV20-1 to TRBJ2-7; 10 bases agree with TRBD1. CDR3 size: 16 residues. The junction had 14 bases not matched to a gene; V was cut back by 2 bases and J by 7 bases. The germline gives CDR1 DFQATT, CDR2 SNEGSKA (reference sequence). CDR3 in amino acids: CSARLSTGTGVEEQYF. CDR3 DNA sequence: TGCAGTGCTAGACTCTCCACCGGGACAGGGGTCGAGGAGCAGTACTTC.